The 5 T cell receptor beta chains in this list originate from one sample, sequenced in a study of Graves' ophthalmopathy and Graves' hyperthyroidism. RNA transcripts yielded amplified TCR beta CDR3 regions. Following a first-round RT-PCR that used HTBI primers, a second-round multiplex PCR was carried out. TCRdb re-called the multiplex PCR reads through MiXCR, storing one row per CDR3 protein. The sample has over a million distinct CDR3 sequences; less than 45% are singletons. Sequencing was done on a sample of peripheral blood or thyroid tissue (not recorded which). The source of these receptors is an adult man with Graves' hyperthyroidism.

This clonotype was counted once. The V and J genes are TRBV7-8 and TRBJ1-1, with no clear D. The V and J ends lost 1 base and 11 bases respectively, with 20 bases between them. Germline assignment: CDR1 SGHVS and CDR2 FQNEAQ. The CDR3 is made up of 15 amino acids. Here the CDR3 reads CASSLDELRAFEAFF. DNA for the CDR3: TGTGCCAGCAGCTTAGACGAGCTTCGGGCATTTGAGGCTTTCTTT.

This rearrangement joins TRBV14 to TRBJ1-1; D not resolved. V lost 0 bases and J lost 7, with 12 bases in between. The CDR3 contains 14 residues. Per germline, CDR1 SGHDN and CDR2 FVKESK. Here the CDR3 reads CASSQDSDDGEAFF. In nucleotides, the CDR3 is TGTGCCAGCAGCCAAGACTCTGACGACGGTGAAGCTTTCTTT.

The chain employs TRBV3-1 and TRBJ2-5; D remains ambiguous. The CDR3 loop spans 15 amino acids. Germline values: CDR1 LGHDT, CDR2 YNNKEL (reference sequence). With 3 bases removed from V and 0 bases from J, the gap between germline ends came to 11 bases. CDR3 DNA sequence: TGTGCCAGCAGCCACGCGCGACGAAACCAAGAGACCCAGTACTTC. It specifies CASSHARRNQETQYF.

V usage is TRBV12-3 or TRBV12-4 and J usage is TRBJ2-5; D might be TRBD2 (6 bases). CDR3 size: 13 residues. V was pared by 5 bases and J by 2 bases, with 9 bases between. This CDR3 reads CASSKGLQETQYF. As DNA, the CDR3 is TGTGCCAGCAGTAAGGGACTGCAAGAGACCCAGTACTTC.

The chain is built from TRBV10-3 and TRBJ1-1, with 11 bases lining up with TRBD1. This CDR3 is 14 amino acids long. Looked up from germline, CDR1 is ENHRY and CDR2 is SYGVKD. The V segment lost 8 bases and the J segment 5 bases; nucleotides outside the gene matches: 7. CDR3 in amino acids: CAIGMDRGLTEAFF. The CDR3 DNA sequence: TGTGCCATCGGTATGGACAGGGGGCTAACTGAAGCTTTCTTT.